This is a list of T cell receptor beta chains from one sample in a study of CD8+CD57+ T cells in acquired aplastic anemia. TCRdb redid the calling of the reads with MiXCR, one entry per CDR3 protein. The data contain around 150,000 distinct CDR3 sequences, more than 45% of them seen just once; the ten biggest clones take up around 2.9%. Input material: sorted CD4+, CD8+, or CD8+CD57+ T cells (not recorded which) from PBMCs. These receptors all stem from a human donor with aplastic anemia. Each CDR3 is given with its conserved first and last residue. D genes are given only for firm matches. Clone size is stated in some rows and not others, as once, few, many or a class when expanded.

clone size	V gene	J gene	D gene	CDR3 DNA	CDR3 protein
NA	TRBV9	TRBJ2-6	NA	TGTGCCAGCAGCGTAACAAGAGAAAACTCTGGGGCCAACGTCCTGACTTTC	CASSVTRENSGANVLTF
NA	TRBV5-1	TRBJ2-3	NA	TGCGCCAGCAGCTTTGAACAGGTCGGCGCAGATACGCAGTATTTT	CASSFEQVGADTQYF
NA	TRBV24-1	TRBJ1-1	NA	TGTGCCACCAGTGAACCCAGGGGTCTCCTCACTGAAGCTTTCTTT	CATSEPRGLLTEAFF
many	TRBV6-1	TRBJ2-5	TRBD2	TGTGCCAGCAGAATGACTAGCGGGCAGAAGGTGGAGACCCAGTACTTC	CASRMTSGQKVETQYF
NA	TRBV18	TRBJ1-3	NA	TGTGCCAGCTCACCTTTGTCGTGGGAAGGGGCTGGAAACACCATATATTTT	CASSPLSWEGAGNTIYF
NA	TRBV6-2/TRBV6-3	TRBJ1-6	TRBD1	TGTGCCAGCAGTTTAAGGGGGCCGGGGTCACCCCTCCACTTT	CASSLRGPGSPLHF
many	TRBV6-4	TRBJ1-5	NA	TGTGCCAGCAGCCCCGAGGGGACCAGGCAGCCCCAGCATTTT	CASSPEGTRQPQHF
many	TRBV10-2	TRBJ1-1	TRBD1	TGCGCCAGCAGTGAGTCAGGACAGGGCTTCCATGAAGCTTTCTTT	CASSESGQGFHEAFF
few	TRBV12-3/TRBV12-4	TRBJ1-3	NA	TGTGCCAGCAGTTTAGTCTCAGGGAAGGCTGGAAACACCATATATTTT	CASSLVSGKAGNTIYF
many	TRBV19	TRBJ1-5	NA	TGTGCCAGTACCCATCGGGGGGGGTCCCAGCATTTT	CASTHRGGSQHF
many	TRBV19	TRBJ2-3	NA	TGTGCCAGTAGTAAGGGACTCCGCACAGATACGCAGTATTTT	CASSKGLRTDTQYF
NA	TRBV29-1	TRBJ2-5	NA	TGCAGCGTTGGGAGGAGGCAAGAGACCCAGTACTTC	CSVGRRQETQYF
many	TRBV20-1	TRBJ2-1	TRBD1	TGCAGTGCTACCCATGGTGACAGGGGTATGGGTGAGCAGTTCTTC	CSATHGDRGMGEQFF
NA	TRBV7-2	TRBJ1-5	TRBD1	TGTGCTAGAGATTCAGGGACAGCAGATCAGCCCCAGCATTTT	CARDSGTADQPQHF
NA	TRBV15	TRBJ1-2	NA	TGTGCCACCAGCAGCCCCTGCACCTTC	CATSSPCTF